The sample holds one count of the clone carrying this TCR beta chain. Other DNA sequences of this sample code for an identical CDR3. The data originate from a study of CD8+ T cells in alopecia areata. Study-level information: Oral tofacitinib, 5 to 10 mg twice daily, was given in an open-label trial. Percent affected scalp area, the SALT score, rated treated patients' severity.

Sample treatment: oral pan-JAK inhibitor, 5-10 mg twice daily. Alopecia areata patients had lesional scalp punch biopsies and peripheral blood taken from them. Sorting of CD4+ and CD8+ T cells was performed on PBMCs. Between the trimmed V and J ends, which lost 4 bases and 2 bases, there was a span of 11 bases. The CDR3 contains 14 residues. Germline values: CDR1 KGHSH, CDR2 LQKENI. Sequencing templates came from extracted RNA that was reverse transcribed into cDNA. Produced via immunoSEQ multiplex PCR; TCRdb's table is partial and in-frame only. This table holds roughly 120,000 clones, 50% to 55% found once.

The specimen comprised CD4+ T cells sorted from blood, sampled at week 4, from a patient treated with tofacitinib. The TCR was taken from a human donor with alopecia areata. The chain joins TRBV18 to TRBJ1-2; tentatively, D is TRBD1 (6 bases). The CDR3 sequence is CASSLTDRNYGYTF. As DNA, the CDR3 is TGTGCCAGCTCACTCACTGACAGGAACTATGGCTACACCTTC.